This T cell receptor beta chain came from a study of T cells after yellow fever vaccination. The length of the CDR3 is 13 residues. Per the germline V gene, CDR1 is MNHEY and CDR2 is SMNVEV (reference sequence). Trimming pared 5 bases from V and 4 bases from J, leaving 11 bases between. This clonotype occurred many times. Template switching with 5'RACE generated the TCR cDNA and added a universal primer site and UMIs. TCRdb re-derived calls from the 5' RACE reads in MiXCR, one entry per CDR3 protein. Of tens of thousands of distinct CDR3 sequences listed, 6% to 7.5% are singletons. This sequence originates from a man aged 25-40 years who received the YFV17D yellow fever vaccine. The chain links TRBV27 to TRBJ2-5; tentative D call: TRBD1 (6 bases). The sample in question was CD8+ T cells sorted from PBMCs, obtained 15 days after the yellow fever booster vaccination. The CDR3 DNA is TGTGCCAGCAGTCCTGGGACACGAGAGACCCAGTACTTC. It codes for CASSPGTRETQYF.